These 26 T cell receptor beta chains originate from one sample sequenced in a study of CD8 T cells in Susac syndrome. The authors reverse transcribed roughly 0.5 to 1 ug RNA with random hexamers. TCRdb independently ran MiXCR on the immunoSEQ multiplex PCR reads; one entry per CDR3 protein. The table has under 200,000 distinct CDR3 sequences, roughly 94% seen once. The material sequenced was CD4+ T cells from PBMCs. The origin of the receptors is a human donor with Susac syndrome.

CDR3 region: CSAGQGANYGYTF. The CDR3 bases are TGCAGTGCAGGACAGGGGGCTAACTATGGCTACACCTTC. The V and J genes are TRBV20-1 and TRBJ1-2, with 10 bases aligning to TRBD1. The CDR3 sequence is 13 residues long. J lost 0 bases, V lost 6 bases, and 1 base had no gene match. Germline V lookup: CDR1 DFQATT, CDR2 SNEGSKA (reference sequence).

This chain joins TRBV30 and TRBJ2-4; 8 bases match TRBD1. Trimming at V came to 2 bases and at J to 6 bases, leaving 6 bases not matched to a gene. This CDR3 has 14 amino acids. Looked up from germline, CDR1 is GTSNPN and CDR2 is SVGIG (reference sequence). This CDR3 reads CAWSTGQGRNIQYF. Here the CDR3 DNA reads TGTGCCTGGAGTACTGGACAGGGAAGAAACATTCAGTACTTC.

The chain carries TRBV20-1 and TRBJ1-2, with D perhaps matching TRBD1 (5 bases). Deletions cut 1 base from V and 3 bases from J, with 9 bases between. Germline CDR1 reads DFQATT; CDR2 reads SNEGSKA (reference sequence). CDR3 length: 13 residues. The DNA for the CDR3 is TGCAGTGCTAGAGCCCAGGGTGACTATGGCTACACCTTC. Translating it yields CSARAQGDYGYTF.

V is TRBV5-4 and J is TRBJ1-2; TRBD1 aligns across 7 bases. V shed 4 bases, J shed 6 bases, and the junction held 6 bases outside the gene matches. Germline V CDR1 and CDR2: SGHNT, YYREEE (reference sequence). This CDR3 spans 13 amino acids. This chain's CDR3 is CASSRKTGDGYTF. The CDR3 region has the DNA TGTGCCAGCAGCAGAAAAACAGGGGATGGCTACACCTTC.

This chain links TRBV20-1 with TRBJ1-5, with D tentatively TRBD1 (6 bases). Trimming removed 3 bases from V and 4 bases from J, with 16 bases in between. The CDR3 loop spans 15 amino acids. Per germline, CDR1 DFQATT and CDR2 SNEGSKA (reference sequence). The CDR3: CSARTGTQTNQPQHF. The CDR3 DNA follows: TGCAGTGCTAGGACCGGGACACAAACTAATCAGCCCCAGCATTTT.

This chain links TRBV20-1 with TRBJ2-3; 8 nucleotides align to TRBD2. Per the germline V gene, CDR1 is DFQATT and CDR2 is SNEGSKA (reference sequence). This CDR3 contains 15 residues. The V and J ends lost 0 bases and 7 bases, in that order; junction bases with no gene match: 9. The CDR3 region has the DNA TGCAGTGCTAGAGATCCGATCAGCGGGGGCTATACGCAGTATTTT. This translates into CSARDPISGGYTQYF.

V gene TRBV3-1 combines with J gene TRBJ2-3; D might be TRBD2 (7 bases). V was shortened by 3 bases and J by 4 bases, with 11 bases between the two germline ends. This CDR3 has 14 amino acids. Germline loops: CDR1 LGHDT, CDR2 YNNKEL (reference sequence). The CDR3 DNA reads TGTGCCAGCAGCCAGAGGGGGGGCGCAGATACGCAGTATTTT. Its translation: CASSQRGGADTQYF.

The chain links TRBV2 to TRBJ1-5; 11 bases fit TRBD1. CDR1 is SNHLY, CDR2 FYNNEI, per germline. The CDR3 covers 14 residues. The trim removed 8 bases at V and 5 bases at J, leaving 5 bases unmatched. The CDR3 reads CASSGTGGDQPQHF. In DNA, the CDR3 is TGTGCCAGCTCAGGGACAGGGGGAGATCAGCCCCAGCATTTT.

The chain uses TRBV29-1 and TRBJ1-1; no definite D call. Looked up from germline, CDR1 is SQVTM and CDR2 is ANQGSEA. V was clipped by 6 bases and J by 4 bases, with 15 bases between them. The CDR3 has 13 residues. The CDR3 DNA sequence: TGCAGCGTAACTCAAACAGAAGGCACTGAAGCTTTCTTT. It is translated as CSVTQTEGTEAFF.

The chain links TRBV7-9 to TRBJ2-5; the match to TRBD2 covers 7 bases. J was trimmed by 4 bases and V by 2 bases; bases with no gene match: 4. This CDR3 is built from 14 residues. The V gene's germline CDR1 is SEHNR and CDR2 FQNEAQ (reference sequence). This CDR3 reads CASSLSSGGETQYF. The CDR3 DNA reads TGTGCCAGCAGCTTATCGTCGGGGGGAGAGACCCAGTACTTC.

The CDR3: CASGAGTSPLHF. The CDR3 DNA reads as TGTGCCAGCGGCGCGGGGACTTCACCCCTCCACTTT. The chain carries TRBV5-6 and TRBJ1-6; tentatively, D is TRBD1 (5 bases). The CDR3 is 12 residues long. V was pared by 7 bases and J by 9 bases, with 11 bases between. The germline CDR1 and CDR2 sequences are SGHDT and YYEEEE.

V usage is TRBV18 and J usage is TRBJ2-7, with a tentative D call TRBD2 (5 bases). V lost 2 bases, J lost 3 bases, and 11 bases lay in between. This CDR3 comprises 14 residues. Per the germline V gene, CDR1 is KGHSH and CDR2 is LQKENI. The CDR3 spells CASSPKEVGYEQYF. DNA for the CDR3: TGTGCCAGCTCACCAAAGGAGGTCGGCTACGAGCAGTACTTC.

The CDR3 is CASSWGLAGSTDTQYF. The CDR3 nucleotides read TGTGCCAGCAGCTGGGGACTAGCGGGGAGCACAGATACGCAGTATTTT. The rearrangement links TRBV5-4 to TRBJ2-3; TRBD2 agrees at 13 bases. V shed 3 bases and J 0 bases; nucleotides not matched to a gene: 1. Germline CDR1 reads SGHNT; CDR2 reads YYREEE (reference sequence). This CDR3 comprises 16 residues. Full variable domain (missing parts from reference TRBV5-4 and TRBJ2-3): ETGVTQSPTHLIKTRGQQVTLRCSSQSGHNTVSWYQQALGQGPQFIFQYYREEENGRGNFPPRFSGLQFPNYSSELNVNALELDDSALYLCASSWGLAGSTDTQYFGPGTRLTVL.

The chain uses TRBV30 and TRBJ1-2; D is unresolved. V was clipped by 8 bases and J by 0 bases, with 13 bases between them. CDR3 length equals 13 residues. Germline V gives CDR1 GTSNPN, CDR2 SVGIG (reference sequence). The CDR3 nucleotides are TGTGCCACGAGGGCGGAAGCTAACTATGGCTACACCTTC. It is translated as CATRAEANYGYTF.

This sequence joins TRBV4-3 and TRBJ2-1; D remains unclear. From germline, CDR1 is LGHNA and CDR2 YSLEER. V lost 0 bases, J lost 9 bases, and 9 bases lay in between. The CDR3 contains 13 residues. CDR3: CASSQDVGIEQFF. The CDR3 DNA follows: TGCGCCAGCAGCCAAGATGTAGGGATTGAGCAGTTCTTC.

The V and J genes are TRBV7-2 and TRBJ2-7, with unresolved D. This CDR3 is built from 13 residues. Germline values: CDR1 SGHTA, CDR2 FQGNSA. V lost 0 bases to trimming and J lost 4 bases, with 7 bases between them. CDR3: CASSLAYLYEQYF. In DNA, the CDR3 is TGTGCCAGCAGCTTAGCGTACCTTTACGAGCAGTACTTC.

The rearrangement links TRBV20-1 to TRBJ2-1; 13 positions match TRBD2. Germline lookup yields CDR1 DFQATT and CDR2 SNEGSKA (reference sequence). This CDR3 region has 15 residues. The V segment lost 6 bases and the J segment 8 bases; nucleotides outside the gene matches: 10. The CDR3 DNA reads TGCAGTGCGAACCCCGGGACTAGCGGGGTAGATGAGCAGTTCTTC. The encoded protein is CSANPGTSGVDEQFF.

V is TRBV7-6 and J is TRBJ2-7; 10 nucleotides match TRBD1. This CDR3 contains 18 residues. Looked up from germline, CDR1 is SGHVS and CDR2 is FNYEAQ. Unmatched junction bases numbered 15, after V lost 2 bases and J lost 5 bases. CDR3 sequence reads: CASSLLAVPGQGYDEQYF. The CDR3, as DNA: TGTGCCAGCAGCTTACTAGCCGTACCGGGACAGGGGTACGACGAGCAGTACTTC. The full variable domain, completed using reference TRBV7-6 and TRBJ2-7, is GAGVSQSPRYKVTKRGQDVALRCDPISGHVSLYWYRQALGQGPEFLTYFNYEAQQDKSGLPNDRFSAERPEGSISTLTIQRTEQRDSAMYRCASSLLAVPGQGYDEQYFGPGTRLTVT.

The chain links TRBV9 to TRBJ2-7; a weak D match, TRBD1 (5 bases). This CDR3 contains 16 residues. The germline V gene encodes CDR1 SGDLS and CDR2 YYNGEE. V dropped 3 bases and J dropped 2 bases, with 18 bases sitting between them. CDR3 sequence (DNA): TGTGCCAGCAGCGCCCATCCTGGGCCAGGGACCTACGAGCAGTACTTC. Protein sequence: CASSAHPGPGTYEQYF.

V usage is TRBV15 and J usage is TRBJ2-3; TRBD2 agrees at 10 bases. The CDR3 totals 14 residues. Germline V gives CDR1 LNHNV, CDR2 YYDKDF (reference sequence). Trimming at V came to 8 bases and at J to 2 bases, leaving 4 bases not matched to a gene. The CDR3 here is CATAGTSVTDTQYF. For the CDR3, the DNA is TGTGCCACCGCGGGGACTAGCGTCACAGATACGCAGTATTTT.

V and J are TRBV18 and TRBJ1-2; D possibly corresponds to TRBD1 (5 bases). This CDR3 spans 15 amino acids. Germline V gene data show CDR1 as KGHSH and CDR2 as LQKENI. V shed 2 bases and J shed 0 bases, with 10 bases lying between them. The CDR3 loop reads CASSPIGAPNYGYTF. For the CDR3, the DNA is TGTGCCAGCTCACCAATCGGGGCCCCTAACTATGGCTACACCTTC. The full variable domain, completed using reference TRBV18 and TRBJ1-2, is NAGVMQNPRHLVRRRGQEARLRCSPMKGHSHVYWYRQLPEEGLKFMVYLQKENIIDESGMPKERFSAEFPKEGPSILRIQQVVRGDSAAYFCASSPIGAPNYGYTFGSGTRLTVV.

This chain joins TRBV28 and TRBJ2-7, with 7 bases aligning to TRBD1. The ends lost 5 bases at V and 0 bases at J; junction bases unmatched: 4. Looked up from germline, CDR1 is MDHEN and CDR2 is SYDVKM. This CDR3 spans 14 amino acids. CDR3 amino acids: CASSGGQLSYEQYF. CDR3 nucleotide sequence: TGTGCCAGCAGTGGGGGACAGCTCTCCTACGAGCAGTACTTC.

This clonotype was recorded once. One end of the junction is discordant with germline, which a read error may explain. This chain links TRBV2 with TRBJ1-2, with D tentatively TRBD1 (6 bases). Germline assignment: CDR1 SNHLY and CDR2 FYNNEI. The CDR3 has 15 residues. The CDR3 DNA reads as TGTGCCAGCAGGGAAGGACAGTCCCCTAACTATGGCTACACCTTC. This translates into CASREGQSPNYGYTF.

The chain joins TRBV10-3 to TRBJ1-5; D gene unclear. The CDR3 covers 12 residues. With 3 bases removed from V and 7 bases from J, the gap between germline ends came to 7 bases. Germline lookup yields CDR1 ENHRY and CDR2 SYGVKD. The chain's CDR3 is CAISDPKQPQHF. Here the CDR3 DNA reads TGTGCCATCAGTGACCCAAAACAGCCCCAGCATTTT.

The chain recombines TRBV5-1 with TRBJ1-4; tentatively, D is TRBD1 (6 bases). V shed 9 bases and J shed 4 bases, with 16 bases lying between them. This CDR3 has 14 residues. Germline assignment: CDR1 SGHRS and CDR2 YFSETQ. The CDR3 DNA sequence: TGCGCCACCAGACCGGGACAAAGTAATGAAAAACTGTTTTTT. This gives the protein CATRPGQSNEKLFF.

This chain joins TRBV6-1 and TRBJ2-3, with 11 bases identical to TRBD2. Trimming cost V 7 bases and J 1 base; bases outside gene matches: 10. The CDR3 extends over 17 amino acids. Germline lookup yields CDR1 MNHNS and CDR2 SASEGT. The CDR3, as DNA: TGTGCCAGCACCTCGAGGCTAGCGGGGGGACGCACAGATACGCAGTATTTT. Translation: CASTSRLAGGRTDTQYF.